This paragraph reports one TCR beta chain. Its antigen is unidentified. CDR1 and CDR2 (germline): SGHDN, FVKESK. V lost 1 base, J lost 1 base, and 7 bases lay in between. The CDR3 consists of 15 residues. Specified time point: 2015-2016 season, pre-vaccination. This specimen belongs to a study of follicular helper T cells after annual influenza vaccination. Study findings and constraints: ICOS-CD38- cTfh most often held earlier Day 7 ICOS+CD38+ clones.

TCRB sequencing was done at Survey resolution level. Clones were read by immunoSEQ multiplex PCR, and TCRdb kept only the in-frame ones, dropping some. The sample holds 9,000 to 10,000 clones, 70% to 90% seen once. The specimen was CXCR5+ CD38- circulating T follicular helper cells from blood, collected on the day of influenza vaccination. Subset defined: circulating Tfh, non-naive CD4+CXCR5+PD-1+ (ICOS+CD38+ or ICOS-CD38-). The V gene is TRBV14, the J gene TRBJ2-2; D uncertain. The clonotype comes from an adult who received the influenza vaccine. The CDR3 nucleotides are TGTGCCAGCAGCCAAGGTAGCAGGAACACCGGGGAGCTGTTTTTT. As protein: CASSQGSRNTGELFF.